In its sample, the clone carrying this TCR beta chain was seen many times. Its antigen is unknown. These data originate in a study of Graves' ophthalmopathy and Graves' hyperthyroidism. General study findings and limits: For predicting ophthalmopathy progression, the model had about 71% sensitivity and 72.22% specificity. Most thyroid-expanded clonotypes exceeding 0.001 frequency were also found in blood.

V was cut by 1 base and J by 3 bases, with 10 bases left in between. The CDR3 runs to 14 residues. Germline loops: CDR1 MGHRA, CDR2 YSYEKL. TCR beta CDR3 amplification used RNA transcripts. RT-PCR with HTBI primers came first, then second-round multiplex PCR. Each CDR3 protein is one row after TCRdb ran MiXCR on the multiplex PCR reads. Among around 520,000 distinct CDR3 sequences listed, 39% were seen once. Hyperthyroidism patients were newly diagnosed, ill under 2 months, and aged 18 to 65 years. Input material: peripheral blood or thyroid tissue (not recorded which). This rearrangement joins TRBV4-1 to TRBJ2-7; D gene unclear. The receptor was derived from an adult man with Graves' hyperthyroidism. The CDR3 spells CASSQVAASYEQYF. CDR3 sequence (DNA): TGCGCCAGCAGCCAAGTGGCAGCGAGCTACGAGCAGTACTTC.